This record looks at one TCR beta chain sequence and its context. This sample was taken from a study of T cell changes during pregnancy in multiple sclerosis. TCRdb's copy holds only in-frame clones and misses some; the assay was immunoSEQ multiplex PCR. The data contain more than 55,000 clones, just over 90% of them singletons. Germline V lookup: CDR1 SGHTA, CDR2 FQGNSA. The CDR3 has 15 amino acids. The ends were cut back, 1 base at V and 1 base at J, with 9 bases in the middle. The V gene is TRBV7-2, the J gene TRBJ2-3; D perhaps matches TRBD2 (6 bases). Sample: peripheral blood, taken in the second trimester of pregnancy. This TCR was sampled from a female donor with multiple sclerosis, enrolled in a pregnancy study. The CDR3 here is CASSLDSGRTDTQYF. As DNA, the CDR3 is TGTGCCAGCAGCTTAGATAGCGGCCGCACAGATACGCAGTATTTT.